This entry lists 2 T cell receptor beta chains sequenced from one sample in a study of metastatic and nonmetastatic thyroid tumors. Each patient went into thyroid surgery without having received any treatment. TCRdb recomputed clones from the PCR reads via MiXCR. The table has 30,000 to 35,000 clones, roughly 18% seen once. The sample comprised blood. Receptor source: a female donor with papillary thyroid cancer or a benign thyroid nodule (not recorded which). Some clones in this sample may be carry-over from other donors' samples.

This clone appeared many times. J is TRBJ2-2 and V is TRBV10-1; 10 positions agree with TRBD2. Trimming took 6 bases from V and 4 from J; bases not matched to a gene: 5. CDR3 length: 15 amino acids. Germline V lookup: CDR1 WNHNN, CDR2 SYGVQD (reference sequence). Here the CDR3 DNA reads TGCGCCAGCAGCCGGACTAGCGGATTCACCGGGGAGCTGTTTTTT. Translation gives CASSRTSGFTGELFF.

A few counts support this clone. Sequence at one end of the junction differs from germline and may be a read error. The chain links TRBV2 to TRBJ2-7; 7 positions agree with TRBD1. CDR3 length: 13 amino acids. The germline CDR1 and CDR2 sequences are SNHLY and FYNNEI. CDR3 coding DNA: TGTGCCAGCAGCAGACAGGGTCCCTACGAGCGGTACTTC. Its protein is CASSRQGPYERYF.